A single T cell receptor (beta chain) is shown here with its context. Its cognate antigen has yet to be identified. Base qualities are not provided; no much larger clone lies one nucleotide away. This entry is derived from a study of T cell responses to AZD1222 COVID-19 vaccine (dated by TCRdb to 2020 to 2023). Regarding the research as a whole: Because spike-specific TCR depth and breadth did not differ between the two schedules, AZD1222 recipients who got a second dose at roughly 4 weeks were pooled with those who got a second dose at roughly 12 weeks. TCR sequencing covered roughly 230 trial participants: nearly 210 given two doses of AZD1222 and about 26 given two doses of MenACWY control vaccine. Trial participants were enrolled into age subgroups of 18-55, 56-69 and 70-plus years, which contained around 140, 26 and 57 TCR-sequenced participants, respectively.

The CDR3 regions of human TCRbeta chains were analyzed by immunosequencing. On the authors' methods: Repertoire TCRs were checked for matches against a reference library of SARS-CoV-2-specific TCRs that had been generated using the MIRA antigen-specificity platform. Breadth was defined as the fraction of unique TCRs that were SARS-CoV-2-associated. Depth was defined as the fraction of total T cells that were SARS-CoV-2-associated. Each spike-specific TCR was assigned to its reactive spike region and to a CD4 or CD8 class using the MIRA data. Log10-transformed breadth and depth values were compared by one-way ANOVA with Sidak's multiple comparisons tests. The table was pulled from immuneACCESS by TCRdb, which kept in-frame rearrangements only. Such tables lose some clones; where checked, under half of the loss comes from unresolved V genes, and the rest has no known cause. V, J and clone size are those of that table, while D and trimming were read from the DNA. Counted in this sample were tens of thousands of clones; nearly 85% of them appeared once. The top ten constitute about 3% of the sample.

Results and caveats for the whole study, not just this receptor: After two AZD1222 doses, both the breadth and the depth of spike-specific TCRs were significantly higher than at day 0 and than in MenACWY recipients. Because no day 14 peak-response samples were available, the repertoires could be characterized only after the peak T cell response. The vaccine-associated CD4 TCRs covered the entire spike protein, and the dominant responses fell in regions 160-218 and 743-854. Conclusions about previously exposed vaccinees are limited because only five to seven AZD1222 recipients were SARS-CoV-2 seropositive at baseline. Participants were mostly white British and included more females than males, and it was suggested by the authors that clonal diversity may have been underestimated. The 56-69-year group was small, and its depth increase did not reach significance, likely because of low power. Nearly half of unique spike-specific TCRs reportedly recognized epitopes outside regions mutated in the B.1.351 and B.1.1.7 variants.

In the paper's terms, the time point label means: baseline before first vaccination. Vaccinee samples were obtained from the UK trials COV001 and COV002, which included a single-blind randomized controlled phase 2/3 trial of AZD1222 (ChAdOx1 nCoV-19) in healthy adults. Trial participant PBMC samples were collected at day 0 and day 28 after the second dose for TCRbeta chain sequencing. The clonotype comes from an adult in good health. The material was peripheral blood, obtained on day 0 of AZD1222 vaccination.

The CDR3 is CASTDRARGRNEQFF. At the DNA level, the sequence is TGTGCCAGCACCGACAGGGCCCGTGGTCGGAATGAGCAGTTCTTC. This receptor chain uses TRBV6-5 and TRBJ2-1, with 7 middle bases fitting TRBD1. The CDR3 runs 15 residues from the cysteine to the phenylalanine. Of the read, only the CDR3 DNA is kept; its 45 bases are in frame from base 1. The junction shows trimming of 7 bases on V and 7 bases on J, and the gene matches do not reach 13 bases of it. CDR1 is given as MNHEY and CDR2 as SVGAGI, both from the germline V gene.